A selection of T cell receptor beta chains follows, all from one sample in a study of cytomegalovirus exposure and HLA in healthy donors. Data came from immunoSEQ multiplex PCR; TCRdb stores just in-frame clones and leaves some out. The table records about 170,000 clones, 60% to 80% of them present only once. Sequenced sample: PBMCs. The source of these receptors is a man aged 40-49 years in good health and CMV-seropositive. CDR3s include the opening cysteine and the closing phenylalanine or tryptophan. D genes are given only for firm matches. Where a row states a size, it is once, few, many or the class of an expanded clone; other rows omit it.

TRBV5-5	.	.	TRBJ1-1	TGTGCCAGCAGCTTGGTCTCGAACACTGAAGCTTTCTTT	CASSLVSNTEAFF
TRBV29-1	.	TRBD1	TRBJ1-3	TGCAGCGTCCTACAGGGGGCGCCTGGAAACACCATATATTTT	CSVLQGAPGNTIYF
TRBV9	.	.	TRBJ2-3	TGTGCCAGCAGCGTAGCGAGCACAGATACGCAGTATTTT	CASSVASTDTQYF
TRBV5-4	.	.	TRBJ2-7	TGTGCCAGCAGCTTGCAAAGCGGGACACTCTACGAGCAGTACTTC	CASSLQSGTLYEQYF
TRBV7-2	few	.	TRBJ1-2	TGTGCCAGCAGCAGGGAAACCGGACGAGGGGGCTACACCTTC	CASSRETGRGGYTF
TRBV5-4	.	.	TRBJ1-4	TGTGCCAGCAGCTCCAGCTACAGGGAAAAACTGTTTTTT	CASSSSYREKLFF
TRBV2	.	TRBD2	TRBJ2-3	TGTGCCAGCAGTGAGTCAGCGGGAGGGGGAGATACGCAGTATTTT	CASSESAGGGDTQYF
TRBV30	.	.	TRBJ2-3	TGTGCCTGGAGTGGGACTAACACAGATACGCAGTATTTT	CAWSGTNTDTQYF
TRBV13	.	.	TRBJ1-3	TGTGCCAGCAGCTTAGGCGGGAGTCGCTCTGGAAACACCATATATTTT	CASSLGGSRSGNTIYF
TRBV5-1	.	.	TRBJ2-7	TGCGCCAGCAGCTTCCCGGGGTCCTACGAGCAGTACTTC	CASSFPGSYEQYF
TRBV7-3	.	TRBD1	TRBJ2-7	TGTGCCAGCAGCTTGACGGGACAGGGGCACGAGCAGTACTTC	CASSLTGQGHEQYF
TRBV5-1	few	.	TRBJ2-3	TGCGCCAGCAGCTCACCGGGTAGCGGCACAGATACGCAGTATTTT	CASSSPGSGTDTQYF
TRBV28	.	TRBD1	TRBJ1-4	TGTGCCAGCTATTCAGGGGGGACTAATGAAAAACTGTTTTTT	CASYSGGTNEKLFF
TRBV2	.	.	TRBJ2-3	TGTGCCAGCAGGGACGACAGCAGGGGAACCACAGATACGCAGTATTTT	CASRDDSRGTTDTQYF
TRBV2	.	.	TRBJ1-3	TGTGCCAGCAGGTCGGGAGTCGCCCGGTCTGGAAACACCATATATTTT	CASRSGVARSGNTIYF
TRBV30	.	TRBD2	TRBJ2-3	TGTGCCTGGAGTGCCACACGGACTAGCGGGAGTCCAGATACGCAGTATTTT	CAWSATRTSGSPDTQYF
TRBV5-1	once	.	TRBJ2-2	TGCGCCAGCAGAACTATCCCAGCGAACACCGGGGAGCTGTTTTTT	CASRTIPANTGELFF
TRBV6-1	once	TRBD1	TRBJ1-5	TGTGCCAGCAGTGAAGACGATACAGGGGATCAGCCCCAGCATTTT	CASSEDDTGDQPQHF
TRBV5-1	.	TRBD2	TRBJ2-5	TGCGCCAGCAGCTTGGGTTCGAGCGGGAGAATGGAGACCCAGTACTTC	CASSLGSSGRMETQYF
TRBV5-1	.	.	TRBJ2-5	TGCGCCAGCAGCTTGGAAACTCGGGAGACCCAGTACTTC	CASSLETRETQYF
TRBV9	.	TRBD1	TRBJ1-2	TGTGCCAGCAGCGGGACAGGGTCCCCCTATGGCTACACCTTC	CASSGTGSPYGYTF
TRBV5-1	.	TRBD2	TRBJ2-7	TGCGCCAGCAGCCCTCTAGCGGGGGTCCCCTCCTACGAGCAGTACTTC	CASSPLAGVPSYEQYF
TRBV11-2	.	TRBD2	TRBJ2-7	TGTGCCAGCAGCTTCAGCGGGGGGCAGTACTTC	CASSFSGGQYF
TRBV4-2	.	TRBD2	TRBJ2-7	TGTGCCAGCAGCCAAGAAGTGACTAGCGAAGGCGAGCAGTACTTC	CASSQEVTSEGEQYF
TRBV9	once	TRBD2	TRBJ2-7	TGTGCCAGCAGCGTAGGGGGCCGGGGGGGACTAGCGGGTGAGCAGTACTTC	CASSVGGRGGLAGEQYF